This T cell receptor beta chain was captured by sequencing in a study of identical twins. Study-level results: Beta out-of-frame twin sharing showed a weaker excess. Its conclusions, products of cross-sectional statistical analysis, did not come from following the same donors.

As concerns this clonotype: Its antigen is currently unknown.

Germline-derived CDR1 and CDR2 are MNHNS and SASEGT. The CDR3 sequence is 12 residues long. V dropped 5 bases and J dropped 8 bases, with 11 bases sitting between them. A universal primer site was created by template switching, with the cDNA bearing unique molecular identifiers. TCRdb re-analysed the 5' RACE reads in MiXCR, keeping a single row per CDR3 protein. The table includes around 220,000 distinct CDR3 sequences, over 9.5% detected once. The source is a man in his fifties or sixties in good health. Sequencing was done on a sample of memory T cells sorted from blood. This sequence joins TRBV6-1 and TRBJ2-3, with D maybe TRBD1 (6 bases). Here the CDR3 DNA reads TGTGCCAGCAGTCTGGACAGAGTTACGCAGTATTTT. It encodes CASSLDRVTQYF.